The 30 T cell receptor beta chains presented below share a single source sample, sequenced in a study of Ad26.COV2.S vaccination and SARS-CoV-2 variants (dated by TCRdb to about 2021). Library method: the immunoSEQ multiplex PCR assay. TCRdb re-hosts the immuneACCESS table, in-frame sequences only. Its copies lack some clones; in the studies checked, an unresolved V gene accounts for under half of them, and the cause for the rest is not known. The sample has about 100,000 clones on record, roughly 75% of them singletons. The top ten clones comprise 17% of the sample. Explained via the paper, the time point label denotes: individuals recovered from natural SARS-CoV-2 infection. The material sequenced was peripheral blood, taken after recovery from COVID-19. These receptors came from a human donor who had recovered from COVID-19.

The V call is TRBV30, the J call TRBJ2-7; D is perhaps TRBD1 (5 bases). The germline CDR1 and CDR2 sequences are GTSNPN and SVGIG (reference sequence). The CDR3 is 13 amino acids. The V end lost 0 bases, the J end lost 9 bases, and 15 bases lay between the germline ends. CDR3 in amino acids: CAWSVGPAGGQYF. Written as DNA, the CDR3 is TGTGCCTGGAGTGTGGGGCCTGCCGGCGGGCAGTACTTC. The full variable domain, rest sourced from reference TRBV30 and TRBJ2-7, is SQTIHQWPATLVQPVGSPLSLECTVEGTSNPNLYWYRQAAGRGLQLLFYSVGIGQISSEVPQNLSASRPQDRQFILSSKKLLLSDSGFYLCAWSVGPAGGQYFGPGTRLTVT.

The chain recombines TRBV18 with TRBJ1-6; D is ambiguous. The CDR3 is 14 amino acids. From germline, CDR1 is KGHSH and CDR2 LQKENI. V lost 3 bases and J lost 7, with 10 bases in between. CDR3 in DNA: TGTGCCAGCTCACCCGCACAGACAAATTCACCCCTCCACTTT. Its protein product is CASSPAQTNSPLHF.

Here the CDR3 reads CASSFGLATDTQYF. The CDR3 DNA reads as TGTGCCAGCAGCTTTGGACTAGCTACAGATACGCAGTATTTT. The chain has TRBV7-2 and TRBJ2-3; 8 bases match TRBD2. V was clipped by 3 bases and J by 3 bases; unmatched bases: 2. Germline CDR1 SGHTA, CDR2 FQGNSA. This CDR3 spans 14 amino acids.

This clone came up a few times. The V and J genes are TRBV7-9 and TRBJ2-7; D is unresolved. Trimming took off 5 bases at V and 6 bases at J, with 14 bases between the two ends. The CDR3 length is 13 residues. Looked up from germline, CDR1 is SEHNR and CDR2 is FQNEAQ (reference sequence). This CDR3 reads CASSQTQNAEQYF. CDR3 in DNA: TGTGCCAGCAGCCAAACCCAAAACGCCGAGCAGTACTTC.

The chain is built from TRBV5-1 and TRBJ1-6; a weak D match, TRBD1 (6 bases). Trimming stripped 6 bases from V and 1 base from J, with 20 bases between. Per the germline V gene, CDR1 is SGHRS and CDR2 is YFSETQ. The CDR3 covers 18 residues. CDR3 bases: TGCGCCAGCACCCTGGAGGCGGGGGCAAGTTCCTATAATTCACCCCTCCACTTT. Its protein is CASTLEAGASSYNSPLHF.

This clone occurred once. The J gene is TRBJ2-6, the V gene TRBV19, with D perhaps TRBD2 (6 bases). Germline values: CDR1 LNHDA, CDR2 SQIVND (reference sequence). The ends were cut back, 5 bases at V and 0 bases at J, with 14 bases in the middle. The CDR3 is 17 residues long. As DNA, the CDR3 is TGTGCCAGTAGTTCAAGGCGGGATCACTCTGGGGCCAACGTCCTGACTTTC. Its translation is CASSSRRDHSGANVLTF.

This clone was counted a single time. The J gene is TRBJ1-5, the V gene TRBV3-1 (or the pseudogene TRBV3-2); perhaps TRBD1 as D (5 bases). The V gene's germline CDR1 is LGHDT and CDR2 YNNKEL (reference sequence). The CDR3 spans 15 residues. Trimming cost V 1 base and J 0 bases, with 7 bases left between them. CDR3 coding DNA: TGTGCCAGCAGCCAAGGGACACATAGCAATCAGCCCCAGCATTTT. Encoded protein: CASSQGTHSNQPQHF.

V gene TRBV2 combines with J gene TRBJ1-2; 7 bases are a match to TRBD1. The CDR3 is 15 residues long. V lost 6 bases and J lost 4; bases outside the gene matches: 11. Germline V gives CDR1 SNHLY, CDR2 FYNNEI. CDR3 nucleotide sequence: TGTGCCAGCAGCGACCGTGGGACAGTTGGCTATGGCTACACCTTC. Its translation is CASSDRGTVGYGYTF.

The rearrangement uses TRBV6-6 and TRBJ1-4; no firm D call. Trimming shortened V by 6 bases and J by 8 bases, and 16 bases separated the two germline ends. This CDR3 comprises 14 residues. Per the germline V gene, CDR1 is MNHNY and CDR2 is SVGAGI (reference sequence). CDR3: CASSPSGDGEKLFF. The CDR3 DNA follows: TGTGCCAGCAGCCCATCGGGAGATGGGGAAAAACTGTTTTTT.

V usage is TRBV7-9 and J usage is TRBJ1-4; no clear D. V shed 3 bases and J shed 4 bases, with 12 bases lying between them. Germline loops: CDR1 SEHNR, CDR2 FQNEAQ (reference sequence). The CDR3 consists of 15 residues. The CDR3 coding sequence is TGTGCCAGCAGCTTTTTGGCAGGCATTAATGAAAAACTGTTTTTT. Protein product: CASSFLAGINEKLFF.

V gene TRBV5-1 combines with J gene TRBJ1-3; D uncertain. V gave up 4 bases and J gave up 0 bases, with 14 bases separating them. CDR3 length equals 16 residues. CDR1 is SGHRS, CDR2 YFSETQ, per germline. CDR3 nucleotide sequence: TGCGCCAGCAGCACTAATACTCGGGGCTCTGGAAACACCATATATTTT. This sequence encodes CASSTNTRGSGNTIYF.

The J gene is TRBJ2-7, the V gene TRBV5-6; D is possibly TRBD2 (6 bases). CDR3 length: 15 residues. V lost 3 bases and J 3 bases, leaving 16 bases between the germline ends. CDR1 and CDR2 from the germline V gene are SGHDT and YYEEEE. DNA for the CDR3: TGTGCCAGCAGCTGGGTGGGGGGATCGGGCTACGAGCAGTACTTC. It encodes CASSWVGGSGYEQYF.

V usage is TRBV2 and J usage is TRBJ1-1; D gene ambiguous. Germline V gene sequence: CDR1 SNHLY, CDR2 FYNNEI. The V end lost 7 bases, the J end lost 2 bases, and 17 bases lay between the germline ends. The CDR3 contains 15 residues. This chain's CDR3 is CASTSADLGNTEAFF. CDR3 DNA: TGTGCCAGCACCTCTGCGGACCTGGGAAACACTGAAGCTTTCTTT.

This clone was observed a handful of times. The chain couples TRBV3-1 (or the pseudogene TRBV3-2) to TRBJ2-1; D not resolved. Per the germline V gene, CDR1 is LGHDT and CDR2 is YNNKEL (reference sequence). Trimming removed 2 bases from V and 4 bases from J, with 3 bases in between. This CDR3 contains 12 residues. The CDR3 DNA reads TGTGCCAGCAGCCAAATATACAATGAGCAGTTCTTC. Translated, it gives CASSQIYNEQFF.

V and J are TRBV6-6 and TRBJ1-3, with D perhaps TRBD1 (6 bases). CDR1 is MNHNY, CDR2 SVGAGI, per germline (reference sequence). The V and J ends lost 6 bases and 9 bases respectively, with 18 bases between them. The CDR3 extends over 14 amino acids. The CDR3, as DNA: TGTGCCAGCAGCCCGACAGGCTTTCAGGGCACCATATATTTT. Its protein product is CASSPTGFQGTIYF.

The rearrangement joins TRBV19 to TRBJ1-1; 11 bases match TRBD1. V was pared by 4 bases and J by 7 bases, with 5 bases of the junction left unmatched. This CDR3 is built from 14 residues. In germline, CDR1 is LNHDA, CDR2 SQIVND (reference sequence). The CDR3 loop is CASSRRTGGYEAFF. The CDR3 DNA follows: TGTGCCAGTAGTAGGCGGACAGGGGGCTATGAAGCTTTCTTT.

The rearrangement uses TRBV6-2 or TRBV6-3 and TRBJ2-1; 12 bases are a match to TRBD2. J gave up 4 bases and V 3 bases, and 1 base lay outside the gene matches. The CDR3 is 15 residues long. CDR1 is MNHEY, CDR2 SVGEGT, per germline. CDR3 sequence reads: CASSYGLAGYNEQFF. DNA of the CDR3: TGTGCCAGCAGTTATGGACTAGCGGGGTACAATGAGCAGTTCTTC.

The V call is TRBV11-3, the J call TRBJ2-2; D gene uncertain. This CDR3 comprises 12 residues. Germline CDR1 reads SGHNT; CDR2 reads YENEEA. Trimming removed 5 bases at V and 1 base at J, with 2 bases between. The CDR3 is CASSKNTGELFF. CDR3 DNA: TGTGCCAGCAGCAAGAACACCGGGGAGCTGTTTTTT.

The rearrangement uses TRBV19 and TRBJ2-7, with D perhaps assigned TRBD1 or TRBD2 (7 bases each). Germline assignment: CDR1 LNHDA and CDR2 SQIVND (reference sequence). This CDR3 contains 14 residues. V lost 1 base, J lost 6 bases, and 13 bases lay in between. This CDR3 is CASSIAGGGREQYF. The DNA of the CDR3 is TGTGCCAGTAGTATAGCAGGGGGGGGGCGCGAGCAGTACTTC.

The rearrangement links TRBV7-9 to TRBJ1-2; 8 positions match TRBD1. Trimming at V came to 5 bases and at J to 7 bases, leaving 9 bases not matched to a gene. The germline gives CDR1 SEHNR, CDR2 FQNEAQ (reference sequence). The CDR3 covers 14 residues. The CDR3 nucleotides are TGTGCCAGCAGCCAAGGACAGGGTGGAGTTGGCTACACCTTC. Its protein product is CASSQGQGGVGYTF.

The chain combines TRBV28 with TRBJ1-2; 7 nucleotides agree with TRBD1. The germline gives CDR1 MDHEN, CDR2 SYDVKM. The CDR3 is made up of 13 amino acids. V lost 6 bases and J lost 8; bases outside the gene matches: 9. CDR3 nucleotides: TGTGCCAGCAGCCCAGACAGGGACCGAGGCTACACCTTC. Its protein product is CASSPDRDRGYTF.

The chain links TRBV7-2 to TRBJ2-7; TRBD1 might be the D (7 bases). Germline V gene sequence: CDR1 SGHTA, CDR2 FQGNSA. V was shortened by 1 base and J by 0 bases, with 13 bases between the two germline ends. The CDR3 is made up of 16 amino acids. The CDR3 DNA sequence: TGTGCCAGCAGCTTAGAAGCAGGGGGGAGCTCCTACGAGCAGTACTTC. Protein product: CASSLEAGGSSYEQYF.

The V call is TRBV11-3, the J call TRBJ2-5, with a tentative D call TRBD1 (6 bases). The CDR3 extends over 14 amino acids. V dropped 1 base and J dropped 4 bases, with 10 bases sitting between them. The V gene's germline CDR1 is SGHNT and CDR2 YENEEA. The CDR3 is CASSLGGQGETQYF. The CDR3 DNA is TGTGCCAGCAGCTTAGGGGGGCAGGGAGAGACCCAGTACTTC. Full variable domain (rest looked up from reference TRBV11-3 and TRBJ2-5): EAGVVQSPRYKIIEKKQPVAFWCNPISGHNTLYWYLQNLGQGPELLIRYENEEAVDDSQLPKDRFSAERLKGVDSTLKIQPAELGDSAVYLCASSLGGQGETQYFGPGTRLLVL.

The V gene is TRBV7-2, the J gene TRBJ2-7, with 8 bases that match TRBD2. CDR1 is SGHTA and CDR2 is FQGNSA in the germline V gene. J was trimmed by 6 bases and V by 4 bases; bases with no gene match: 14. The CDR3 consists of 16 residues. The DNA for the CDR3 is TGTGCCAGCAGCTCGACTTCCGGGGGGGCAAATCGCGAGCAGTACTTC. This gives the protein CASSSTSGGANREQYF.

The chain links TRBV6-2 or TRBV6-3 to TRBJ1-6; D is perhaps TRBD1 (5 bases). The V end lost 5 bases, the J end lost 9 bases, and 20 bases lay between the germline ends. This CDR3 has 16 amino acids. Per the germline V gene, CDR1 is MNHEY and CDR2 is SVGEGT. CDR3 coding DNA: TGTGCCAGCAGTCTACCGGGACGGAGAATGGGTTCACCCCTCCACTTT. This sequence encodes CASSLPGRRMGSPLHF.

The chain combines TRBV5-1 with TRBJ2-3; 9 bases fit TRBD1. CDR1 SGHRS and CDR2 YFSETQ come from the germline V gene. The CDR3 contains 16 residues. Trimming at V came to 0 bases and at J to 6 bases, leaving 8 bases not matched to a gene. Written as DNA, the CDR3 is TGCGCCAGCAGCTTGGATACAGGGGGCGGATTGGATACGCAGTATTTT. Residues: CASSLDTGGGLDTQYF. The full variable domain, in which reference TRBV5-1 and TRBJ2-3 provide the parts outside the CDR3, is KAGVTQTPRYLIKTRGQQVTLSCSPISGHRSVSWYQQTPGQGLQFLFEYFSETQRNKGNFPGRFSGRQFSNSRSEMNVSTLELGDSALYLCASSLDTGGGLDTQYFGPGTRLTVL.

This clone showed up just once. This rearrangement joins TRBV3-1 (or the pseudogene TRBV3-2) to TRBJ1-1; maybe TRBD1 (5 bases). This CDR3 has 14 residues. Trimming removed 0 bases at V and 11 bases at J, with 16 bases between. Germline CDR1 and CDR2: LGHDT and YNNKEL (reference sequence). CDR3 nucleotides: TGTGCCAGCAGCCAAGAAGCGCAGGGTTTACCGGCTTTCTTT. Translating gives CASSQEAQGLPAFF.

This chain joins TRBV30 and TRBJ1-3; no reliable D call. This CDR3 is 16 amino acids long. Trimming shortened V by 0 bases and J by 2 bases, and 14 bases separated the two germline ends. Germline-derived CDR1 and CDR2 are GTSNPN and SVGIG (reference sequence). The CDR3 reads CAWSVPPFLAGNTIYF. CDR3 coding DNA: TGTGCCTGGAGTGTCCCCCCTTTTCTCGCTGGAAACACCATATATTTT. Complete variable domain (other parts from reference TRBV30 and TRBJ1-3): SQTIHQWPATLVQPVGSPLSLECTVEGTSNPNLYWYRQAAGRGLQLLFYSVGIGQISSEVPQNLSASRPQDRQFILSSKKLLLSDSGFYLCAWSVPPFLAGNTIYFGEGSWLTVV.

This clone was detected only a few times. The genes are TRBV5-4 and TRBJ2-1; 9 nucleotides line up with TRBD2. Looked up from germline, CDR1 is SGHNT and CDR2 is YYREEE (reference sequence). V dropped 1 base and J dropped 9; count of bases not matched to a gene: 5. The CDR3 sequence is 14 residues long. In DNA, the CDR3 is TGTGCCAGCAGCTTGCTCGCTAGCGGGGTTGAGCAGTTCTTC. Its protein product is CASSLLASGVEQFF.

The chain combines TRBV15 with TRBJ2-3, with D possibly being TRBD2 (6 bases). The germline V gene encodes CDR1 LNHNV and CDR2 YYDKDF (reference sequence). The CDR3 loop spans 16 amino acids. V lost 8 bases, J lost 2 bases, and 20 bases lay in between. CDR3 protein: CATRSVSRLDTDTQYF. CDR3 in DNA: TGTGCCACCCGAAGTGTATCCAGACTAGACACAGATACGCAGTATTTT.